The rows below give T cell receptor beta chains drawn from one sample of a study of Graves' ophthalmopathy and Graves' hyperthyroidism. TCRdb re-derived calls from the multiplex PCR reads in MiXCR, one entry per CDR3 protein. This table holds 200,000 to 250,000 distinct CDR3 sequences, around a fifth found once. Material: peripheral blood. Receptors were obtained from a woman aged 45-60 years with Graves' ophthalmopathy. The CDR3 runs from the conserved cysteine through the conserved F or W. D genes are given only for firm matches. Only part of the rows carry a size: once, few, many, or a class if the clone is expanded.

J	size	D	V	CDR3	DNA
TRBJ2-5	-	-	TRBV11-2	CASSSSGTGLQETQYF	TGTGCCAGCAGCTCAAGCGGGACAGGACTGCAAGAGACCCAGTACTTC
TRBJ2-2	many	-	TRBV12-3/TRBV12-4	CASSFLGSGELFF	TGTGCCAGCAGTTTTCTTGGTTCCGGGGAGCTGTTTTTT
TRBJ2-2	-	-	TRBV28	CASSSHGNTGELFF	TGTGCCAGCAGTTCCCACGGGAACACCGGGGAGCTGTTTTTT
TRBJ2-2	many	-	TRBV5-1	CASSLEQSAGELFF	TGCGCCAGCAGCTTGGAACAGTCGGCCGGGGAGCTGTTTTTT
TRBJ2-5	many	TRBD1	TRBV15	CATSRVGTGAGRETQYF	TGTGCCACCAGCAGAGTAGGGACAGGGGCGGGAAGAGAGACCCAGTACTTC
TRBJ1-5	-	-	TRBV20-1	CSAQAGRYQPQHF	TGCAGTGCCCAGGCGGGGCGCTATCAGCCCCAGCATTTT
TRBJ1-2	few	TRBD1	TRBV28	CASSGDRGNGYTF	TGTGCCAGCAGTGGGGACAGGGGAAATGGCTACACCTTC
TRBJ1-1	-	-	TRBV5-6	CASSFGVVRRTEAFF	TGTGCCAGCAGCTTTGGAGTGGTTCGCAGGACTGAAGCTTTCTTT
TRBJ1-1	many	-	TRBV6-5	CASNKPGTRSAFF	TGTGCCAGCAACAAACCCGGGACCAGGTCCGCTTTCTTT
TRBJ1-2	-	-	TRBV6-5	CASSYGEGPYGYTF	TGTGCCAGCAGTTATGGTGAAGGTCCCTATGGCTACACCTTC
TRBJ1-1	many	-	TRBV6-1	CASSAYRDNSEAFF	TGTGCCAGCAGTGCGTACAGGGACAATTCCGAAGCTTTCTTT
TRBJ1-2	few	-	TRBV12-3/TRBV12-4	CASTKWGSGDTF	TGTGCCAGCACCAAGTGGGGGAGCGGAGACACCTTC
TRBJ1-2	-	-	TRBV6-5	CASSYRRRELGGYTF	TGTGCCAGCAGTTACCGGAGAAGGGAGCTGGGGGGCTACACCTTC
TRBJ2-7	-	TRBD2	TRBV19	CASRVVAGVYEQCF	TGTGCCAGTAGGGTGGTAGCGGGAGTCTACGAGCAGTGCTTC
TRBJ2-7	few	TRBD2	TRBV10-3	CAISPTSGSHEQYF	TGTGCCATCAGCCCGACTAGCGGGAGCCACGAGCAGTACTTC
TRBJ1-1	many	-	TRBV12-3/TRBV12-4	CASSSARGPKGEAFF	TGTGCCAGCAGTTCCGCGAGGGGCCCCAAGGGTGAAGCTTTCTTT
TRBJ1-5	many	-	TRBV20-1	CSAADRLRNQPQHF	TGCAGTGCCGCCGACCGTTTGAGAAATCAGCCCCAGCATTTT
TRBJ2-5	-	TRBD1	TRBV19	CASRTGVSGETQYF	TGTGCCAGTAGGACAGGGGTCAGCGGAGAGACCCAGTACTTC
TRBJ1-1	many	-	TRBV6-2/TRBV6-3	CASSNPFRGNTEAFF	TGTGCCAGCAGTAACCCGTTTCGGGGGAACACTGAAGCTTTCTTT
TRBJ2-7	many	TRBD2	TRBV6-5	CASSYRSSGRYEQYF	TGTGCCAGCAGTTACCGGTCTAGCGGGAGATACGAGCAGTACTTC
TRBJ1-5	many	TRBD1	TRBV19	CASGEQGAYNQPQHF	TGTGCCAGTGGAGAACAGGGGGCCTACAATCAGCCCCAGCATTTT
TRBJ1-1	many	TRBD1	TRBV12-3/TRBV12-4	CASSPGQSNTEAFF	TGTGCCAGCAGCCCGGGACAGAGTAACACTGAAGCTTTCTTT
TRBJ1-2	many	-	TRBV30	CAWSFVADHGYTF	TGTGCCTGGAGCTTCGTGGCAGATCATGGCTACACCTTC
TRBJ1-1	few	-	TRBV19	CASSQGRGGMNTEAFF	TGTGCCAGTTCTCAGGGACGGGGCGGAATGAACACTGAAGCTTTCTTT
TRBJ2-5	many	-	TRBV28	CASSPSKGQETQYF	TGTGCCAGCAGCCCTAGTAAGGGCCAAGAGACCCAGTACTTC
TRBJ1-1	many	TRBD1	TRBV5-8	CASSLADRGNTEAFF	TGTGCCAGCAGCTTGGCCGACAGGGGGAACACTGAAGCTTTCTTT
TRBJ1-1	many	-	TRBV5-1	CASSWTGGKAFF	TGCGCCAGCAGCTGGACGGGAGGAAAAGCTTTCTTT
TRBJ2-2	-	-	TRBV3-1	CASSQGRAPGELFF	TGTGCCAGCAGCCAAGGCAGGGCCCCCGGGGAGCTGTTTTTT
TRBJ1-6	few	-	TRBV14	CASSQGFPLHF	TGTGCCAGCAGCCAGGGATTCCCCCTCCACTTT
TRBJ1-1	many	-	TRBV15	CATSDRDTEAFF	TGTGCCACCAGCGACCGGGACACTGAAGCTTTCTTT
TRBJ2-5	many	TRBD2	TRBV4-2	CASSPEREGRETQYF	TGTGCCAGCAGCCCTGAGCGGGAGGGGAGAGAGACCCAGTACTTC
TRBJ1-5	-	-	TRBV4-2	CASSQDIAGASQPQHF	TGTGCCAGCAGCCAAGATATCGCGGGAGCTAGCCAGCCCCAGCATTTT
TRBJ1-6	once	-	TRBV11-2	CASSWRGTSGNSPLHF	TGTGCCAGCAGCTGGAGGGGCACGAGCGGGAATTCACCCCTCCACTTT
TRBJ2-2	many	-	TRBV6-1	CASTTALNTGELFF	TGTGCCAGCACTACAGCACTGAACACCGGGGAGCTGTTTTTT
TRBJ2-6	many	-	TRBV29-1	CSVTGSSGANVLTF	TGCAGCGTTACAGGCAGCTCTGGGGCCAACGTCCTGACTTTC
TRBJ2-5	many	TRBD1	TRBV24-1	CATSDRGRETQYF	TGTGCCACCAGTGACAGGGGGCGGGAGACCCAGTACTTC
TRBJ2-2	many	-	TRBV6-1	CASSRGRGDAGELFF	TGTGCCAGCAGTCGGGGCAGGGGGGATGCCGGGGAGCTGTTTTTT
TRBJ2-7	-	-	TRBV27	CASSLSETSFQQYF	TGTGCCAGCAGTTTATCCGAGACTAGTTTTCAGCAGTACTTC
TRBJ2-5	-	-	TRBV20-1	CSARMGVETQYF	TGCAGTGCTAGGATGGGGGTTGAGACCCAGTACTTC
TRBJ2-7	-	TRBD1	TRBV27	CASSSYRGQYEQYF	TGTGCCAGCAGTTCGTACAGGGGTCAATACGAGCAGTACTTC
TRBJ2-1	once	-	TRBV5-1	CASSLVQGHEQFF	TGCGCCAGCAGCTTGGTACAGGGTCACGAGCAGTTCTTC
TRBJ1-1	many	TRBD1	TRBV20-1	CSARDRRGQDTEAFF	TGCAGTGCTAGAGATCGAAGGGGGCAGGATACTGAAGCTTTCTTT
TRBJ2-7	many	-	TRBV5-1	CASSWGGGRPDEQYF	TGCGCCAGCAGCTGGGGAGGGGGACGTCCGGACGAGCAGTACTTC
TRBJ2-7	many	TRBD1	TRBV27	CASSSSLTGSNEQYF	TGTGCCAGCAGTTCATCACTGACAGGGTCAAACGAGCAGTACTTC
TRBJ2-2	-	-	TRBV20-1	CSARDAAGGELFF	TGCAGTGCTAGAGATGCGGCAGGCGGGGAGCTGTTTTTT
TRBJ1-1	-	-	TRBV6-2/TRBV6-3	CASRPGHRNTEAFF	TGTGCCAGCAGACCCGGACACCGGAACACTGAAGCTTTCTTT
TRBJ2-5	many	-	TRBV7-6	CASSPGAHQETQYF	TGTGCCAGCAGCCCCGGGGCCCACCAGGAGACCCAGTACTTC
TRBJ2-1	-	TRBD2	TRBV12-3/TRBV12-4	CVSQRQLAGGPMVDEQFF	TGTGTCAGCCAAAGACAGCTAGCGGGAGGGCCGATGGTTGATGAGCAGTTCTTC
TRBJ2-7	few	-	TRBV5-6	CASSLYQGSNSYEQYF	TGTGCCAGCAGCTTGTACCAGGGGAGTAACTCCTACGAGCAGTACTTC
TRBJ2-7	many	-	TRBV24-1	CATSDQGPTYEQYF	TGTGCCACCAGTGACCAGGGCCCTACCTACGAGCAGTACTTC
TRBJ1-2	-	-	TRBV6-1	CASSKTAYGYTF	TGTGCCAGCAGCAAGACTGCATATGGCTACACCTTC
TRBJ2-5	-	TRBD1	TRBV12-3/TRBV12-4	CASSGSSRGSQYF	TGTGCCAGCAGTGGGTCTTCCAGGGGGAGCCAGTACTTC
TRBJ2-5	many	-	TRBV30	CAWKRSGGETQYF	TGTGCCTGGAAAAGGAGCGGCGGGGAGACCCAGTACTTC